This T cell receptor (beta chain) was profiled in a study of vaccination and CD4 T cells after COVID-19. An Oncomine TCR Beta short-read assay was used to sequence the DNA from cultured CD4+ T cells. From the PCR reads, TCRdb called clonotypes with MiXCR, one entry per CDR3 protein. Here the sample spans about 11,000 distinct CDR3 sequences, about 65% being singletons. Trimming cost V 5 bases and J 4 bases; bases outside gene matches: 7. CDR3 length: 15 residues. Regarding this clonotype: Its antigen is not identified.

Treatment of the sample: 10-day PBMC culture with coronavirus spike peptide pools or control peptides (ViraFEST assay). Before TCRs were sequenced, ViraFEST expanded antigen-specific T cells with peptide pools. The sequence derives from a human donor who had recovered from COVID-19. Sequencing used CD4+ T cells from blood, cultured in vitro. The chain links TRBV12-3 or TRBV12-4 to TRBJ2-3, with TRBD1 matching 9 bases. The chain's CDR3 is CASSDTGGGADTQYF. The CDR3 coding sequence is TGTGCCAGCAGTGATACAGGGGGCGGAGCAGATACGCAGTATTTT.